This T cell receptor beta chain was sequenced during a study of radiotherapy plus CTLA-4 blockade in lung cancer. Measured with immunoSEQ multiplex PCR; TCRdb has only the in-frame clones, and not every one. The table records about 77,000 clones, roughly 80% of them present only once. Worth noting for this clone: The antigen remains unidentified.

Study outcomes and limitations: In blood, early T cell clone dynamics reportedly predicted response best, together with interferon-beta. Tumor-derived TCR clones expanded in blood after radiotherapy plus ipilimumab.

Chemo-refractory metastatic non-small-cell lung cancer patients were treated with focal radiation plus CTLA-4 blockade with ipilimumab. CDR1 and CDR2 (germline): MNHEY, SMNVEV (reference sequence). V was clipped by 2 bases and J by 9 bases, with 8 bases between them. The CDR3 is 12 amino acids. This receptor was obtained from a human donor with non-small cell lung cancer whose response to radiotherapy plus ipilimumab could not be evaluated. V usage is TRBV27 and J usage is TRBJ2-1; TRBD2 might be the D (6 bases). The sequenced sample was peripheral blood, obtained from a patient treated with radiotherapy plus ipilimumab. CDR3 region: CASSLRGTEQFF. The CDR3 region has the DNA TGTGCCAGCAGTTTACGGGGGACTGAGCAGTTCTTC.